Shown below are 15 T cell receptor beta chains from a single sample sequenced in a study of blood T cells in healthy people across ages. Sample-barcoded 5' priming and a J-beta primer mix drove a second PCR of roughly 6 to 12 cycles. MiXCR, run by TCRdb on the 5' RACE reads, gives a single entry per CDR3 protein. This table has about 1.4 million distinct CDR3 sequences, approximately 59% appearing once. Input material: blood. The receptors come from a young man in good health.

Only a few counts were recorded for this clonotype. The rearrangement joins TRBV4-1 to TRBJ1-4, with D possibly matching TRBD1 (6 bases). This CDR3 has 15 amino acids. The germline V gene encodes CDR1 MGHRA and CDR2 YSYEKL. V gave up 0 bases and J gave up 8 bases, with 13 bases separating them. DNA for the CDR3: TGCGCCAGCAGCCAAGACGGGGGCTTGAGGGAAAAACTGTTTTTT. Its protein is CASSQDGGLREKLFF.

The CDR3 loop reads CASSYSNGVEVEQFF. The CDR3 coding sequence is TGTGCCAGCAGTTACTCGAACGGCGTGGAGGTTGAGCAGTTCTTC. The rearrangement links TRBV6-5 to TRBJ2-1; TRBD2 is a possible D gene (5 bases). CDR1 and CDR2 from the germline V gene are MNHEY and SVGAGI. V was pared by 0 bases and J by 9 bases, with 15 bases between. The CDR3 loop spans 15 amino acids.

This clonotype was picked up a small number of times. The rearrangement uses TRBV2 and TRBJ2-1, with a possible D match to TRBD2 (6 bases). This CDR3 contains 11 residues. V gave up 8 bases and J gave up 9 bases, with 11 bases separating them. Germline V gene lookup returns CDR1 SNHLY and CDR2 FYNNEI. DNA for the CDR3: TGTGCCAGCGGGAGGAATACTGAGCAGTTCTTC. It specifies CASGRNTEQFF. Filled out from reference TRBV2 and TRBJ2-1, the complete variable domain reads EPEVTQTPSHQVTQMGQEVILRCVPISNHLYFYWYRQILGQKVEFLVSFYNNEISEKSEIFDDQFSVERPDGSNFTLKIRSTKLEDSAMYFCASGRNTEQFFGPGTRLTVL.

This chain links TRBV4-1 with TRBJ2-5; D might be TRBD2 (6 bases). The CDR3 loop spans 16 amino acids. The V gene lost 0 bases and the J gene lost 1 base, with 12 bases spanning the gap. Germline V gene sequence: CDR1 MGHRA, CDR2 YSYEKL. This CDR3 reads CASSQEEGTFQETQYF. CDR3 sequence (DNA): TGCGCCAGCAGCCAAGAGGAGGGTACCTTCCAAGAGACCCAGTACTTC.

J is TRBJ2-1 and V is TRBV20-1, with a tentative D call TRBD2 (5 bases). In germline, CDR1 is DFQATT, CDR2 SNEGSKA (reference sequence). The CDR3 is made up of 13 amino acids. The V gene lost 2 bases and the J gene lost 9 bases, with 14 bases spanning the gap. The CDR3 protein is CSARSPLASEQFF. As DNA, the CDR3 is TGCAGTGCTAGATCCCCGCTAGCAAGTGAGCAGTTCTTC.

This sequence joins TRBV29-1 and TRBJ2-7; D is uncertain. Per germline, CDR1 SQVTM and CDR2 ANQGSEA. The V and J ends lost 0 bases and 2 bases respectively, with 8 bases between them. The CDR3 loop spans 13 amino acids. The CDR3 is CSVEEGETYEQYF. CDR3 in DNA: TGCAGCGTTGAAGAGGGTGAGACCTACGAGCAGTACTTC.

Here the CDR3 reads CASSERRDTGELFF. CDR3 nucleotides: TGCGCCAGCAGTGAACGGCGGGATACCGGGGAGCTGTTTTTT. The genes are TRBV10-2 and TRBJ2-2; possible D gene TRBD2, 6 bases. Germline V gene lookup returns CDR1 WSHSY and CDR2 SAAADI. V was shortened by 3 bases and J by 5 bases, with 10 bases between the two germline ends. This CDR3 has 14 amino acids.

This rearrangement joins TRBV10-3 to TRBJ2-7; possible D gene TRBD2, 6 bases. Germline V CDR1 and CDR2: ENHRY, SYGVKD. V lost 10 bases, J lost 3 bases, and 19 bases lay in between. CDR3 length equals 14 residues. DNA of the CDR3: TGTGCCAGCAGGGATTACGGGAGCGGCTACGAGCAGTACTTC. It encodes CASRDYGSGYEQYF.

The chain couples TRBV6-5 to TRBJ2-3; a weak D match, TRBD2 (5 bases). CDR3 length equals 13 residues. V shed 3 bases and J shed 4 bases, with 8 bases lying between them. Germline CDR1 and CDR2: MNHEY and SVGAGI. The DNA of the CDR3 is TGTGCCAGCAGTTATATCGGGGCAGATACGCAGTATTTT. Translation gives CASSYIGADTQYF.

J is TRBJ1-2 and V is TRBV6-1, with a possible D match to TRBD1 (6 bases). This CDR3 comprises 17 residues. V lost 6 bases and J lost 1, with 21 bases in between. Germline values: CDR1 MNHNS, CDR2 SASEGT. As DNA, the CDR3 is TGTGCCAGCAGGCTAACGACAGGCCCCATAAATAACTATGGCTACACCTTC. As protein: CASRLTTGPINNYGYTF.

This clonotype was counted a single time. This rearrangement joins TRBV29-1 to TRBJ1-4, with 7 bases aligning to TRBD1. Germline CDR1 is SQVTM and CDR2 is ANQGSEA. The CDR3 length is 12 residues. Unmatched junction bases numbered 3, after V lost 6 bases and J lost 5 bases. CDR3 in DNA: TGCAGCGTGGGACAGAGAAATGAAAAACTGTTTTTT. It translates to CSVGQRNEKLFF.

This clonotype was observed a handful of times. The chain joins TRBV7-8 to TRBJ2-4; D uncertain. Trimming cost V 1 base and J 7 bases, with 20 bases left between them. Germline loops: CDR1 SGHVS, CDR2 FQNEAQ. The CDR3 consists of 17 residues. This CDR3 is CASSLDHGRSAYNIQYF. The CDR3 region has the DNA TGTGCCAGCAGCTTAGACCATGGGCGGTCGGCGTATAACATTCAGTACTTC. The full variable domain, completed using reference TRBV7-8 and TRBJ2-4, is GAGVSQSPRYKVAKRGQDVALRCDPISGHVSLFWYQQALGQGPEFLTYFQNEAQLDKSGLPSDRFFAERPEGSVSTLKIQRTQQEDSAVYLCASSLDHGRSAYNIQYFGAGTRLSVL.

This chain links TRBV20-1 with TRBJ2-4; D may be TRBD2 (5 bases). With 1 base removed from V and 13 bases from J, the gap between germline ends came to 17 bases. Germline V lookup: CDR1 DFQATT, CDR2 SNEGSKA (reference sequence). This CDR3 has 13 amino acids. The CDR3 DNA follows: TGCAGTGCTAGAGGATATGCGGGTTTTGAGCAGTACTTC. Translating gives CSARGYAGFEQYF.

This chain links TRBV4-3 with TRBJ2-2; 8 nucleotides line up with TRBD1. Germline V gives CDR1 LGHNA, CDR2 YSLEER. The CDR3 consists of 14 residues. V shed 1 base, J shed 9 bases, and the junction held 4 bases outside the gene matches. The CDR3 loop reads CASSQGTGGRELFF. The CDR3 DNA is TGCGCCAGCAGCCAAGGCACAGGGGGGCGGGAGCTGTTTTTT.

This clonotype has just a few counts. V gene TRBV7-2 combines with J gene TRBJ1-2; D not certain. The V end was cut by 3 bases, the J end by 0 bases, with 8 bases between. CDR1 is SGHTA and CDR2 is FQGNSA in the germline V gene. The CDR3 is made up of 14 amino acids. For the CDR3, the DNA is TGTGCCAGCAGCTTTGGCCCATCTAACTATGGCTACACCTTC. Translating it yields CASSFGPSNYGYTF.